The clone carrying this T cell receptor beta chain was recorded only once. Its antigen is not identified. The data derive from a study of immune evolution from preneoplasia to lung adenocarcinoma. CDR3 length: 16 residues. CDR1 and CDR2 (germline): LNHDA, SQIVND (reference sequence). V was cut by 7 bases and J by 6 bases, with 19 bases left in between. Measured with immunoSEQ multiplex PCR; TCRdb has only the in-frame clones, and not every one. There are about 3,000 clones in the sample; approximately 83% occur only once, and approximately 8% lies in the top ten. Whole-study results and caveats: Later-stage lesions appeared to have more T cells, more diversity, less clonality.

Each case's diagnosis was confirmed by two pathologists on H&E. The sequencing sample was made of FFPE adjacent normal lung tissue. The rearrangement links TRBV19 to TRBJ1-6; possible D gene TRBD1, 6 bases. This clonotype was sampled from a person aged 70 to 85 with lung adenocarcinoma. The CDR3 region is CASNIRDTESNSPLHF. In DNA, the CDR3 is TGTGCCAGTAATATCCGGGACACGGAGTCTAATTCACCCCTCCACTTT. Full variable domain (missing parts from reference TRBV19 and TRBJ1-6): DGGITQSPKYLFRKEGQNVTLSCEQNLNHDAMYWYRQDPGQGLRLIYYSQIVNDFQKGDIAEGYSVSREKKESFPLTVTSAQKNPTAFYLCASNIRDTESNSPLHFGNGTRLTVT.